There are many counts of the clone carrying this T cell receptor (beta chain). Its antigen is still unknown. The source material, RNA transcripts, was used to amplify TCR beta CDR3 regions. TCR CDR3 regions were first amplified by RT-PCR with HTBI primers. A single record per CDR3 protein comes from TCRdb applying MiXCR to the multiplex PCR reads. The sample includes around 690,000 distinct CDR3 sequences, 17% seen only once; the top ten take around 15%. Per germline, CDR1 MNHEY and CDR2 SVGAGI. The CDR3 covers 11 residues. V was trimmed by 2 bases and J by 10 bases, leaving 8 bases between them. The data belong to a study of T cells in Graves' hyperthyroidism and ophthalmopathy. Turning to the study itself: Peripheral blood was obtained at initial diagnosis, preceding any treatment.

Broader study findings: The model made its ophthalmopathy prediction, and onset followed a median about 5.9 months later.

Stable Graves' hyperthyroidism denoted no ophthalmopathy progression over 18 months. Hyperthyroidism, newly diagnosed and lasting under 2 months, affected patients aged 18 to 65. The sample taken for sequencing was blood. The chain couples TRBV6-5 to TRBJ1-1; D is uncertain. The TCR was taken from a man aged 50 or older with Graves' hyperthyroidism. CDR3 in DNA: TGTGCCAGCAGTTACCTCGGTGGAGCTTTCTTT. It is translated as CASSYLGGAFF.